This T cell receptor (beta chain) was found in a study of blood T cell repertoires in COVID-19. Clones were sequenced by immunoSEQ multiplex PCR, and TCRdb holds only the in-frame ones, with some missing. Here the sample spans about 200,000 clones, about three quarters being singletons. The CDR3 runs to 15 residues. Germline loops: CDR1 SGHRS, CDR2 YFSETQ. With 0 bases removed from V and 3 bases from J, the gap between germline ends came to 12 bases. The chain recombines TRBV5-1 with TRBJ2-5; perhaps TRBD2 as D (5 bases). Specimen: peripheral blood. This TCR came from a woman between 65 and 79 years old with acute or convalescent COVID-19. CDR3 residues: CASSLGRIGEETQYF. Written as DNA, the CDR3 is TGCGCCAGCAGCTTGGGGCGCATCGGGGAAGAGACCCAGTACTTC.